Below are 18 T cell receptor beta chains sequenced from a single sample in a study of blood T cell repertoires in COVID-19 (dated by TCRdb to 2020 to 2021). To prepare the library, the immunoSEQ multiplex PCR assay was applied. Drawn from immuneACCESS, this table holds only the in-frame rearrangements with V and J called that TCRdb kept. Clones are partly lost; checked studies trace under half to an unresolved V gene and leave the rest unexplained. This sample comprises about 410,000 clones, just over 85% of them detected only once. The ten biggest clones cover 1.4% to 1.5% of the sample. Sequenced material: peripheral blood. These receptors all stem from a young woman with active or convalescent COVID-19.

The J gene is TRBJ1-5, the V gene TRBV27; 9 nucleotides align to TRBD1. This CDR3 contains 15 residues. The ends lost 8 bases at V and 10 bases at J; junction bases unmatched: 15. Germline V gene data show CDR1 as MNHEY and CDR2 as SMNVEV (reference sequence). CDR3 DNA: TGTGCCAGCGGATCAACCCCCCCGGGACAGGGACCCCAGCATTTT. Its protein product is CASGSTPPGQGPQHF.

This clone was seen a single time. The rearrangement links TRBV3-1 (or the pseudogene TRBV3-2) to TRBJ1-5; D is undetermined. V was shortened by 3 bases and J by 7 bases, with 10 bases between the two germline ends. The CDR3 covers 13 residues. Germline V gives CDR1 LGHDT, CDR2 YNNKEL (reference sequence). The CDR3: CASSQDSRQPQHF. The CDR3 DNA is TGTGCCAGCAGCCAGGACTCCAGGCAGCCCCAGCATTTT.

V gene TRBV9 combines with J gene TRBJ1-1, with D hard to call. V lost 0 bases and J lost 1, with 7 bases in between. Germline CDR1 and CDR2: SGDLS and YYNGEE. This CDR3 spans 14 amino acids. The CDR3 is CASSVGHRNTEAFF. The CDR3 DNA follows: TGTGCCAGCAGCGTAGGTCACAGGAACACTGAAGCTTTCTTT.

The rearrangement links TRBV7-9 to TRBJ2-7, with 7 bases lining up with TRBD2. The CDR3 length is 17 residues. Losses at the gene ends were 1 base for V and 2 bases for J; bases not matched to a gene: 11. The V gene's germline CDR1 is SEHNR and CDR2 FQNEAQ (reference sequence). The CDR3 sequence: CASSLGAGAGRPYEQYF. The CDR3, as DNA: TGTGCCAGCAGCTTAGGGGCGGGAGCGGGTCGGCCCTACGAGCAGTACTTC.

The J gene is TRBJ2-7, the V gene TRBV11-2; the match to TRBD1 covers 8 bases. V dropped 3 bases and J dropped 2; count of bases not matched to a gene: 9. Germline CDR1 and CDR2: SGHAT and FQNNGV. This CDR3 has 16 residues. The CDR3 nucleotides are TGTGCCAGCAGCTTTACTACGGCAGGGGGCGCCTACGAGCAGTACTTC. Translated, it gives CASSFTTAGGAYEQYF.

This rearrangement joins TRBV7-9 to TRBJ1-4, with TRBD1 as a possible D gene (6 bases). In germline, CDR1 is SEHNR, CDR2 FQNEAQ (reference sequence). The V end lost 5 bases, the J end lost 7 bases, and 20 bases lay between the germline ends. The CDR3 spans 16 residues. CDR3 in amino acids: CASSGTGTSLSEKLFF. The CDR3, as DNA: TGTGCCAGCAGCGGAACCGGGACATCACTCAGTGAAAAACTGTTTTTT.

The V call is TRBV27, the J call TRBJ2-7; tentative D call: TRBD1 (7 bases). CDR1 and CDR2 from the germline V gene are MNHEY and SMNVEV (reference sequence). V shed 3 bases and J shed 3 bases, with 12 bases lying between them. This CDR3 has 14 amino acids. CDR3 protein: CASSFQGGGYEQYF. The CDR3 DNA is TGTGCCAGCAGTTTCCAGGGGGGAGGCTACGAGCAGTACTTC.

The V call is TRBV2, the J call TRBJ1-2, with 7 bases matching TRBD1. CDR1 is SNHLY and CDR2 is FYNNEI in the germline V gene. The CDR3 is made up of 13 amino acids. V lost 6 bases and J lost 6; bases outside the gene matches: 7. In DNA form, the CDR3 reads TGTGCCAGCAGCCAACAGGGGTGGGATGGCTACACCTTC. It is translated as CASSQQGWDGYTF. The full variable domain, with the rest looked up from reference TRBV2 and TRBJ1-2, is EPEVTQTPSHQVTQMGQEVILRCVPISNHLYFYWYRQILGQKVEFLVSFYNNEISEKSEIFDDQFSVERPDGSNFTLKIRSTKLEDSAMYFCASSQQGWDGYTFGSGTRLTVV.

In this sample, this clone turned up once. The chain combines TRBV19 with TRBJ1-2; 10 bases agree with TRBD1. CDR3 length: 13 amino acids. Unmatched junction bases numbered 1, after V lost 5 bases and J lost 4 bases. Germline V gives CDR1 LNHDA, CDR2 SQIVND (reference sequence). The CDR3 DNA sequence: TGTGCCAGTAGTTGGACAGGGGGCTATGGCTACACCTTC. Translating gives CASSWTGGYGYTF. The full variable domain, rest sourced from reference TRBV19 and TRBJ1-2, is DGGITQSPKYLFRKEGQNVTLSCEQNLNHDAMYWYRQDPGQGLRLIYYSQIVNDFQKGDIAEGYSVSREKKESFPLTVTSAQKNPTAFYLCASSWTGGYGYTFGSGTRLTVV.

The genes are TRBV6-5 and TRBJ1-1, with 7 bases matching TRBD1. Germline lookup yields CDR1 MNHEY and CDR2 SVGAGI. The CDR3 has 13 amino acids. V gave up 10 bases and J gave up 1 base; unmatched junction bases: 6. Here the CDR3 reads CATRGGENTEAFF. The CDR3 DNA follows: TGTGCCACAAGAGGGGGCGAGAACACTGAAGCTTTCTTT.

V and J are TRBV4-2 and TRBJ2-1; 9 bases line up with TRBD1. This CDR3 region has 15 residues. CDR1 and CDR2 from the germline V gene are LGHNA and YNFKEQ. The ends lost 5 bases at V and 2 bases at J; junction bases unmatched: 4. For the CDR3, the DNA is TGTGCCAGCAGCTCCGGGACAGGGACCTACAATGAGCAGTTCTTC. Translating gives CASSSGTGTYNEQFF.

This clone has just a few counts. This rearrangement joins TRBV30 to TRBJ1-1; no reliable D call. Per germline, CDR1 GTSNPN and CDR2 SVGIG (reference sequence). V was cut by 4 bases and J by 1 base, with 7 bases left in between. The CDR3 has 12 residues. CDR3 residues: CAWNSPNTEAFF. The DNA of the CDR3 is TGTGCCTGGAACTCCCCGAACACTGAAGCTTTCTTT. Combining the CDR3 with reference TRBV30 and TRBJ1-1 gives the whole variable domain SQTIHQWPATLVQPVGSPLSLECTVEGTSNPNLYWYRQAAGRGLQLLFYSVGIGQISSEVPQNLSASRPQDRQFILSSKKLLLSDSGFYLCAWNSPNTEAFFGQGTRLTVV.

CDR3 coding DNA: TGTGCCAGTAGTGGGGGGTTCGGAAACACCATATATTTT. Protein: CASSGGFGNTIYF. This chain uses TRBV19 with TRBJ1-3, with TRBD1 as a possible D gene (5 bases). Germline V gene data show CDR1 as LNHDA and CDR2 as SQIVND (reference sequence). This CDR3 has 13 residues. Trimming left V 5 bases short and J 4 bases short, with 9 bases between.

This chain connects TRBV5-4 to TRBJ1-1; D unresolved. V lost 4 bases and J lost 3, with 13 bases in between. Germline CDR1 and CDR2: SGHNT and YYREEE (reference sequence). This CDR3 contains 14 residues. CDR3 DNA sequence: TGTGCCAGCAGCAATCGCGGGGTGGACACTGAAGCTTTCTTT. It specifies CASSNRGVDTEAFF.

This rearrangement joins TRBV6-1 to TRBJ1-2, with TRBD1 as a possible D gene (5 bases). Trimming took off 1 base at V and 2 bases at J, with 11 bases between the two ends. CDR1 and CDR2 (germline): MNHNS, SASEGT. The CDR3 spans 15 residues. The CDR3 protein is CASSEGRGLNYGYTF. The CDR3 coding sequence is TGTGCCAGCAGTGAAGGGAGGGGCTTAAACTATGGCTACACCTTC.

The V and J genes are TRBV29-1 and TRBJ1-2; a possible D gene is TRBD1 (5 bases). This CDR3 has 14 residues. Deletions cut 1 base from V and 4 bases from J, with 13 bases between. CDR1 is SQVTM and CDR2 is ANQGSEA in the germline V gene. DNA of the CDR3: TGCAGCGTTGAAGTCATGACAGTCTTCTATGGCTACACCTTC. It specifies CSVEVMTVFYGYTF.

The rearrangement joins TRBV14 to TRBJ2-7; no clear D gene. This CDR3 is 14 amino acids long. Per germline, CDR1 SGHDN and CDR2 FVKESK. The V and J ends lost 3 bases and 0 bases respectively, with 9 bases between them. The CDR3 nucleotides are TGTGCCAGCAGCCAGCTTAAACTCTCCTACGAGCAGTACTTC. Its translation: CASSQLKLSYEQYF.

This chain links TRBV11-1 with TRBJ2-7, with unresolved D. The germline gives CDR1 SGHAT, CDR2 FQDESV (reference sequence). CDR3 length: 11 residues. V shed 4 bases and J shed 6 bases, with 7 bases lying between them. The DNA of the CDR3 is TGTGCCAGCAGCTCTGGGCGCGAGCAGTACTTC. Encoded protein: CASSSGREQYF.